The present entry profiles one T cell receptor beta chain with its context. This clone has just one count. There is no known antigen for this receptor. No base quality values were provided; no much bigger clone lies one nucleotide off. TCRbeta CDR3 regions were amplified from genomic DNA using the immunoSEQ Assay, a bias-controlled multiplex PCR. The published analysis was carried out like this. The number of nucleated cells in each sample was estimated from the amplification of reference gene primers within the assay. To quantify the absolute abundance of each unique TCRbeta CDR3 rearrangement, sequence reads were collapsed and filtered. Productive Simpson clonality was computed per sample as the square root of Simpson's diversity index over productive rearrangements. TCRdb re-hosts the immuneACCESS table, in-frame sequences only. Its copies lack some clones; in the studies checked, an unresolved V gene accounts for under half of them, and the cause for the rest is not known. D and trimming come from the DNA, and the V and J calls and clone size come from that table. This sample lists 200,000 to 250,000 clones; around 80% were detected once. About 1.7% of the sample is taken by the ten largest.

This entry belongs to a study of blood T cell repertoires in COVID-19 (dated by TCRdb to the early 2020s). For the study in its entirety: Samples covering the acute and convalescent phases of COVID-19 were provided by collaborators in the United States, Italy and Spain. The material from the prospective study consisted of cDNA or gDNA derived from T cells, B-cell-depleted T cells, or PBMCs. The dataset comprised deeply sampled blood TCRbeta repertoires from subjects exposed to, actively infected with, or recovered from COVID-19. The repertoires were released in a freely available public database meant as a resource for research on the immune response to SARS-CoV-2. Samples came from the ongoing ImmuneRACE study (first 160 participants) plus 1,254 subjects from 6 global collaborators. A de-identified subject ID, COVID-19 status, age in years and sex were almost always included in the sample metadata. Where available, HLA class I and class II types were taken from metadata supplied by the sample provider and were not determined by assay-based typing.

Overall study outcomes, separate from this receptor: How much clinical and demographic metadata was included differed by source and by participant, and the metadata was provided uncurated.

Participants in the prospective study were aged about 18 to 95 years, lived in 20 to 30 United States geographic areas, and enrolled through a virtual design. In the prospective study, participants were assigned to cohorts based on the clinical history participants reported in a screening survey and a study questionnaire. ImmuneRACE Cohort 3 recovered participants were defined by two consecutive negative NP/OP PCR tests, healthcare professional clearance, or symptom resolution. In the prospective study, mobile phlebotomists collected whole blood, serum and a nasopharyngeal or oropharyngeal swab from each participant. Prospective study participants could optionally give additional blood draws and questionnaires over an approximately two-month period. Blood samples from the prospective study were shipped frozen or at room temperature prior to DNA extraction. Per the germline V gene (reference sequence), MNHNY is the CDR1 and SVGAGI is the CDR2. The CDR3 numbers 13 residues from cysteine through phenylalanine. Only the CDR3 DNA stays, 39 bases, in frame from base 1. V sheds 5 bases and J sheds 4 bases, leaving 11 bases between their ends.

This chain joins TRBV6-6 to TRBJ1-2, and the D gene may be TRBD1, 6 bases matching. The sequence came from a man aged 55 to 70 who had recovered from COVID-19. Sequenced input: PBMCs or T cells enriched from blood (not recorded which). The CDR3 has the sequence CASSTDRFYGYTF. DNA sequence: TGTGCCAGCAGTACCGACAGGTTCTATGGCTACACCTTC.